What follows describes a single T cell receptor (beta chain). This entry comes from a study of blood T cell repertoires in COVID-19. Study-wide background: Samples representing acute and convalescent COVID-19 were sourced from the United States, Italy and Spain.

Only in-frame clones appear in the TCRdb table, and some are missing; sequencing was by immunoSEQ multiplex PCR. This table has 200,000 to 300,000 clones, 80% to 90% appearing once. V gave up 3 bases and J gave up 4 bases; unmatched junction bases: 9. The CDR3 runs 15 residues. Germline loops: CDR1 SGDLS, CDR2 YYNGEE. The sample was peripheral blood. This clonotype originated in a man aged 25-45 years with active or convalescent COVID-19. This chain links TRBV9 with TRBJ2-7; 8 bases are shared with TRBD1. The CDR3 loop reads CASSASPGQDYEQYF. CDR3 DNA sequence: TGTGCCAGCAGCGCCAGTCCGGGACAGGATTACGAGCAGTACTTC.